These 6 T cell receptor beta chains originate from one sample sequenced in a study of shared clonotypes between healthy human individuals. The data were produced by immunoSEQ multiplex PCR, yet TCRdb's version contains in-frame clones alone and is incomplete. The repertoire includes around 350,000 clones, less than 75% of them detected once, and around 9.3% sits in the top ten. Sequencing was carried out using memory CD4+ T cells sorted from blood. Subset of the sample: CD45RA-negative fraction. The receptors come from a man aged 30 to 45 in good health.

V and J are TRBV29-1 and TRBJ2-5, with 8 bases fitting TRBD2. Germline-derived CDR1 and CDR2 are SQVTM and ANQGSEA. The V and J ends lost 7 bases and 5 bases, in that order; junction bases with no gene match: 6. This CDR3 has 12 residues. In nucleotides, the CDR3 is TGCAGCGCCACGACTAGCGTGGAGACCCAGTACTTC. Translation: CSATTSVETQYF.

The chain couples TRBV5-1 to TRBJ2-2; TRBD1 is a possible D gene (5 bases). CDR1 and CDR2 from the germline V gene are SGHRS and YFSETQ. Trimming stripped 3 bases from V and 0 bases from J, with 12 bases between. The CDR3 totals 16 residues. The CDR3, as DNA: TGCGCCAGCAGCTCTCAGGGTTCGGCGAACACCGGGGAGCTGTTTTTT. As protein: CASSSQGSANTGELFF.

The gene calls are TRBV5-1 and TRBJ1-3, with D tentatively TRBD1 (5 bases). Germline V gene sequence: CDR1 SGHRS, CDR2 YFSETQ. CDR3 size: 16 residues. V dropped 4 bases and J dropped 0 bases, with 14 bases sitting between them. DNA for the CDR3: TGCGCCAGCAGCCCAATACCCAGGGCCTCTGGAAACACCATATATTTT. It encodes CASSPIPRASGNTIYF.

The chain employs TRBV20-1 and TRBJ1-1; D gene ambiguous. Germline CDR1 DFQATT, CDR2 SNEGSKA (reference sequence). The CDR3 loop spans 11 amino acids. V lost 3 bases and J 4 bases, leaving 6 bases between the germline ends. The CDR3 DNA is TGCAGTGCTAGGAAGGCCACTGAAGCTTTCTTT. It specifies CSARKATEAFF.

This clone was seen only a few times. The identical CDR3 is also encoded by other nucleotide sequences in the sample. This rearrangement joins TRBV5-1 to TRBJ1-3, with unresolved D. The germline CDR1 and CDR2 sequences are SGHRS and YFSETQ. The V gene lost 7 bases and the J gene lost 0 bases, with 2 bases spanning the gap. The CDR3 length is 11 residues. DNA for the CDR3: TGCGCCAGCGGCTCTGGAAACACCATATATTTT. Translating gives CASGSGNTIYF. The variable domain in full, with the rest retrieved from reference TRBV5-1 and TRBJ1-3, is KAGVTQTPRYLIKTRGQQVTLSCSPISGHRSVSWYQQTPGQGLQFLFEYFSETQRNKGNFPGRFSGRQFSNSRSEMNVSTLELGDSALYLCASGSGNTIYFGEGSWLTVV.

The chain couples TRBV7-6 to TRBJ1-1; possible D gene TRBD1, 6 bases. The V gene lost 5 bases and the J gene lost 5 bases, with 15 bases spanning the gap. The germline gives CDR1 SGHVS, CDR2 FNYEAQ. The CDR3 loop spans 14 amino acids. CDR3 in amino acids: CASSRTQGGTEAFF. DNA of the CDR3: TGTGCCAGCAGCCGTACCCAAGGGGGTACTGAAGCTTTCTTT.